Included here is one TCR beta chain sequence, with context. Its antigen is not identified. These data belong to a study of T-cell reconstitution after alpha-beta-depleted transplantation in children. The study's findings and limits: There were reportedly several hundred expanded graft clones from which alpha-beta T cells came about two months after transplant. Most T-cell counts and diversity one year after the transplant came from T cells that were newly produced. Elevated TCRbeta diversity at day 60 was traced, in some patients, to surviving recipient T cells and thymic progenitors.

TCRbeta library preparation incorporated unique molecular identifiers. Using its own MiXCR run on the PCR reads, TCRdb lists one record per CDR3 protein. The table includes approximately 980,000 distinct CDR3 sequences, about 30% detected once. The germline V gene encodes CDR1 SGDLS and CDR2 YYNGEE. The ends were cut back, 0 bases at V and 3 bases at J, with 16 bases in the middle. The CDR3 loop spans 16 amino acids. The specimen comprised PBMCs, mostly from graft donor cells, sampled 360 days after TCRalphabeta/CD19-depleted stem cell transplant. The receptor's source is a boy in the first two years of life who had a stem cell transplant for SCID, so the T cells may come from the graft donor. This chain connects TRBV9 to TRBJ2-7; no definite D call. In nucleotides, the CDR3 is TGTGCCAGCAGCGTAGAGGTGAAGGCAGGCCGCTACGAGCAGTACTTC. This gives the protein CASSVEVKAGRYEQYF.